The entry that follows covers one TCR beta chain sequence. Its antigen is unknown. The data were obtained in a study of cytomegalovirus exposure and HLA in healthy donors. Study at large: There were 70 million to 95 million unique TCRs (from HLA-typed donors) in an early data release.

Study-level findings and limits: As a later analysis showed, a missense DCLRE1C variant was linked to trimming of TCR beta V- and J-genes.

The PCR was carried out with 60 Vbeta primers and 13 Jbeta primers. Methods used by the authors: A later analysis counted about 80 million unique TCR beta chains, around 10 million shared. TCRdb's copy holds only in-frame clones and misses some; the assay was immunoSEQ multiplex PCR. That table gives V, J and clone size, and the DNA gave D and trimming. The sample carries about 130,000 clones, 77% recorded once. The CDR3 totals 15 residues. Looked up from germline, CDR1 is MDHEN and CDR2 is SYDVKM. V was pared by 4 bases and J by 1 base, with 12 bases between. The V call is TRBV28, the J call TRBJ2-3; D is ambiguous. Specimen: PBMCs. The sequence came from a male donor in good health and CMV-seropositive. DNA of the CDR3: TGTGCCAGCAGTTCCCCTAATCGGGGCACAGATACGCAGTATTTT. It yields the protein CASSSPNRGTDTQYF.